The clone carrying this T cell receptor (beta chain) was observed many times. The target antigen is unknown. RNA transcripts provided the source from which TCR beta CDR3 regions were amplified. When the TCR CDR3 underwent first-round RT-PCR, the HTBI primer set was used. MiXCR was run by TCRdb on the multiplex PCR reads, yielding one entry per CDR3 protein. The data show a few hundred thousand distinct CDR3 sequences, under 20% seen once. Researchers barred patients who had uncontrolled infection, other autoimmune disease, pregnancy or lactation. PBMCs were collected from an approximately 9 ml volume of fresh peripheral blood. The sample belongs to a study of T cells in Graves' hyperthyroidism and ophthalmopathy. Study details: At the time of initial diagnosis and before any treatment, peripheral blood was collected.

Findings of the study overall: In validation, the model predicted ophthalmopathy. These predictions came a median about 6.5 months before onset.

The clonotype comes from a young woman with Graves' ophthalmopathy. Sequencing input: blood.

This CDR3 reads CASSDRDRDDEQYF. CDR3 nucleotide sequence: TGTGCCAGCAGCGACCGGGACAGGGACGACGAGCAGTACTTC. The rearrangement uses TRBV7-6 and TRBJ2-7; 9 bases are shared with TRBD1. This CDR3 is 14 amino acids long. Germline V gene lookup returns CDR1 SGHVS and CDR2 FNYEAQ. The V and J ends lost 5 bases and 5 bases, in that order; junction bases with no gene match: 7.